This TCR beta chain is drawn from a study of T cells in Graves' hyperthyroidism and ophthalmopathy (dated by TCRdb to about 2019). Background for the entire study: Peripheral blood samples were taken at initial diagnosis, before any treatment was given. In about 6 Graves' hyperthyroidism patients, the study also compared T-cell repertoires from thyroid tissue with T-cell repertoires from blood. Whether ophthalmopathy could be predicted prospectively was tested in an independent validation cohort made up of roughly 20 hyperthyroidism patients plus 17 patients who later progressed to ophthalmopathy. The paper reports TCR Vbeta CDR3 sequencing of some 140 peripheral blood samples: 40 or so ophthalmopathy, under 85 hyperthyroidism and some 17 progressor patients. After blood sampling, hyperthyroidism patients were treated with methimazole at a starting dose of 30 mg daily, and ophthalmopathy patients were treated with high-dose intravenous methylprednisolone. A discovery cohort of about a hundred patients, fewer than 50 with Graves' ophthalmopathy and fewer than 65 with stable Graves' hyperthyroidism, was used to find distinguishing TCR V-J signatures. The 75 to 100 discovery patients were randomly split 7:3 into training and test sets.

The TCR beta CDR3 regions were amplified from the RNA transcripts. The first round of RT-PCR for the TCR CDR3 was performed with the HTBI primer set and the Qiagen OneStep RT-PCR kit. Libraries were constructed in a second round of multiplex PCR, after which size selection and purification were performed. Libraries were sequenced paired-end with 100 bp reads on an Illumina HiSeq2000. In the authors' own workflow: SOAPnuke was used to process the raw data, with reads discarded if the reads contained adapters or uncalled bases, had a mean Phred below 15, or lacked an exact constant-primer or identifier match. COPE v1.2.5 was used to merge high-quality paired reads, and clonotypes were defined as unique nucleotide sequences. MiTCR v1.1 was used to align the clonotypes against IMGT TRBV, TRBD and TRBJ reference segments. The analysis was restricted to V-J combinations with a frequency above 0.0001, which together covered roughly 99% of the repertoires. A TCS score was defined as the ratio of F50 (clonal expansion) to E x V (chaos), with BLOSUM62-based TCRdist applied between CDR3 peptides within each V-J. Welch's t-statistics and random forest reduced fewer than 550 V-J features to about 12, which were used in a naive Bayes classifier (R e1071). Using fastp at Q25 and MiXCR, TCRdb reprocessed the public reads and kept productive beta chains. Rows are combined by CDR3 protein, so each entry shows the most common genes and DNA. The V and J calls shown here were made by TCRdb, not taken from the authors' results. Present in this sample are around 200,000 distinct CDR3 sequences, about 16% of which were seen just once. The biggest ten clones account for about 45% of the sample.

Taken from the germline V gene (reference sequence), the CDR1 and CDR2 loops are SEHNR and FQNEAQ. There are 14 amino acids in the CDR3, from cysteine to phenylalanine inclusive. Just the 42-base CDR3 DNA is kept, in frame starting at base 1. Trimming at the junction amounts to 7 bases on V and 2 bases on J, and the germline ends lie 14 bases apart. Here is what the overall study found, with its caveats: Most expanded thyroid clonotypes (frequency above 0.001) were also detected in blood, suggesting blood repertoires may reflect thyroid immune responses. In validation, the model predicted progression to ophthalmopathy a median of approximately 6.6 months before onset, with over 55% sensitivity and about 72% specificity. A model built on a 13 V-J signature distinguished ophthalmopathy from stable hyperthyroidism, reaching around 90% sensitivity and under 84% specificity in cross-validation and 80%/75% in testing. Sample size was not statistically predetermined, and investigators were not blinded to group allocation.

In this sample, this clonotype turned up many times. Its antigen remains undetermined. There are no base qualities to consult, and no much larger clone falls within one base. Stable Graves' hyperthyroidism was defined as no progression to ophthalmopathy during 18 months of follow-up. Hyperthyroidism patients were newly diagnosed, with disease duration under 2 months, and aged 18 to 65 years. Patients with uncontrolled infections, other autoimmune diseases, pregnancy or lactation were excluded. Diagnoses were established on the basis of clinical symptoms, serum thyroxine and TRAb, thyroid ultrasound, and orbital computed tomography. PBMCs were isolated from about 10 ml of fresh peripheral blood by Ficoll-Paque density gradient centrifugation. Total RNA was extracted with Trizol reagent, and quality was checked on an Agilent 2100 Bioanalyzer.

The V and J segments used are TRBV7-9 and TRBJ1-2; TRBD1 is a weak D gene call, 6 bases matching. The receptor was derived from a middle-aged man with Graves' hyperthyroidism. The source material was blood. For the CDR3, the sequence is CASTFTGTNYGYTF. The DNA reads TGTGCCAGCACCTTTACCGGGACAAACTATGGCTACACCTTC.